This is a list of T cell receptor beta chains from one sample in a study of cytomegalovirus exposure and HLA in healthy donors. The assay was immunoSEQ multiplex PCR, and TCRdb's table has in-frame clones only and misses some. The sample carries 200,000 to 250,000 clones, around 78% recorded once. Sequencing used PBMCs. Receptors were obtained from a young woman in good health and CMV-seronegative. Each CDR3 is given without its conserved first and last residue. Fields, in order: V gene, clone size, CDR3 protein. Expanded clones are given a class, and other clones once, few, many or no size at all.

TRBV10-3 . AISESVSEQPQH
TRBV7-9 few ASSSMGWGGYT
TRBV5-1 . ASSEVVITDTQY
TRBV6-6 . ASSYSGDEQF
TRBV27 . ASSLTPGGAQREQY
TRBV2 . ASRGQDRNGYT
TRBV5-1 . ASSPWGPPRDEQF
TRBV28 many ASSLNGETQY
TRBV6-5 . ASRDSFASPLH
TRBV6-5 . ASSSHTEAF
TRBV7-8 . ASSWGGSSYSNQPQH
TRBV27 . ATGQTTFNEQF
TRBV5-1 . ASSYEGPGGTEAF
TRBV11-2 . ASSFLGQTNEKLF
TRBV9 . ASSSSDSSGNTIY
TRBV7-2 . ASSSRTSGSLETQY
TRBV11-1 . ASSLGGTAEKAF
TRBV13 . ASSLDPTGGNTEAF
TRBV5-1 few ASSRGVSYNEQF
TRBV7-7 . ASSSRVGAYEQY
TRBV14 . ASSHQGYTEAF
TRBV27 . ASSPSSNQPQH
TRBV7-3 few ASSLFRGNQETQY
TRBV2 once ASTLLVYQPQH
TRBV25-1 . ATNEGNEKLF
TRBV5-1 . ASSLVLGSGELF
TRBV2 . ASSWTGQGGEQY